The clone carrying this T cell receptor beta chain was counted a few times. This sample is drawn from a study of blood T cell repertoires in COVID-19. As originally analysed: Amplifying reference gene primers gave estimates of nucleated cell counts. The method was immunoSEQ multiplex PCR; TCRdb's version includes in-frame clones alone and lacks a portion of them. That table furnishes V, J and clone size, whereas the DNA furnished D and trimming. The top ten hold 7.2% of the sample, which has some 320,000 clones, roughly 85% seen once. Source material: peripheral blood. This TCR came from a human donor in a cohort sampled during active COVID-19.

This CDR3 is CASSPTGTSSYNEQFF. Here the CDR3 DNA reads TGCGCCAGCAGCCCGACCGGGACTAGCAGCTACAATGAGCAGTTCTTC. The V gene is TRBV5-1, the J gene TRBJ2-1, with 9 positions matching TRBD2. Germline V gene lookup returns CDR1 SGHRS and CDR2 YFSETQ. J was trimmed by 3 bases and V by 4 bases; bases with no gene match: 8. CDR3 size: 16 residues. Complete variable domain (other parts from reference TRBV5-1 and TRBJ2-1): KAGVTQTPRYLIKTRGQQVTLSCSPISGHRSVSWYQQTPGQGLQFLFEYFSETQRNKGNFPGRFSGRQFSNSRSEMNVSTLELGDSALYLCASSPTGTSSYNEQFFGPGTRLTVL.